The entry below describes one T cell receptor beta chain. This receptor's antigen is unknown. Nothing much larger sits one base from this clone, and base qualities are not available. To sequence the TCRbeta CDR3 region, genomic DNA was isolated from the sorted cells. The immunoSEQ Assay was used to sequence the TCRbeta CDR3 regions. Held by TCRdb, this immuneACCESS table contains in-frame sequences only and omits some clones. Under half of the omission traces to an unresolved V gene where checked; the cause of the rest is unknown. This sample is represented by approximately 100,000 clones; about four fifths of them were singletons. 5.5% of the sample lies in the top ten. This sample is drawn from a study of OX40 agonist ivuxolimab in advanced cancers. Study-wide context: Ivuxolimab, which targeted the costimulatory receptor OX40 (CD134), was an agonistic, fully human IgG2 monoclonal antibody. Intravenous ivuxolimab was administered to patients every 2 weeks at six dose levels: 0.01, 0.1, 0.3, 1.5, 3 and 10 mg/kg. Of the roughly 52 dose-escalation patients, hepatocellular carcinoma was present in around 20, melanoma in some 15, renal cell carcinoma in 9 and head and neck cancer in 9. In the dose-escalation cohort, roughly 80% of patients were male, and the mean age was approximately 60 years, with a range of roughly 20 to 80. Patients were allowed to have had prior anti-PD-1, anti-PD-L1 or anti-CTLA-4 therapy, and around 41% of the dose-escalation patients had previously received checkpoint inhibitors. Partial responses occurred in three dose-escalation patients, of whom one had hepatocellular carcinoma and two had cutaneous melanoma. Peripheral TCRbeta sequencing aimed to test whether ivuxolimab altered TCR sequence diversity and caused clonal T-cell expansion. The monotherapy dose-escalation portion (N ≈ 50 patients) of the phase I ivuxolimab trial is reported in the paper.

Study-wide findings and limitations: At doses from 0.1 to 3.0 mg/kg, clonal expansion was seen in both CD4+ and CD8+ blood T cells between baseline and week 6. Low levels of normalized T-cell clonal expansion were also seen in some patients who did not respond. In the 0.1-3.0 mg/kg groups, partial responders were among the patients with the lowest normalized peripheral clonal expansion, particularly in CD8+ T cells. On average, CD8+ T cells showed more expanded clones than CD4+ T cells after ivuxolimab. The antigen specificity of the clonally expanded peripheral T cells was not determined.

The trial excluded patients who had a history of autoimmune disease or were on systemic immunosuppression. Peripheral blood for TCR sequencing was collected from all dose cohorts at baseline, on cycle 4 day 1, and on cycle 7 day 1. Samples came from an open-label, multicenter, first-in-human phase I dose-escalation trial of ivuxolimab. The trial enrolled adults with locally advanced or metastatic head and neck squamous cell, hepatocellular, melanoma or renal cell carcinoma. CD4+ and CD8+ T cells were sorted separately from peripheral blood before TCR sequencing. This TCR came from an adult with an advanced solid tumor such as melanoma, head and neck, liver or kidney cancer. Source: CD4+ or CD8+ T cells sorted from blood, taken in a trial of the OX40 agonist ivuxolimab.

The CDR3 corresponds to CAWGGQGRIQPQHF. In nucleotides, the sequence is TGTGCCTGGGGGGGGCAGGGGAGGATTCAGCCCCAGCATTTT. Recombination connected TRBV30 to TRBJ1-5, with a weak D call of TRBD1 (6 bases match). CDR1 and CDR2 are read off the germline V gene (reference sequence) as GTSNPN and SVGIG. V gives up 5 bases and J gives up 6 bases, and the segment between their germline ends measures 17 bases. Reading from cysteine to phenylalanine, the CDR3 counts 14 amino acids. Only the CDR3 portion is preserved as DNA: 42 bases, with reading frame beginning at the first base.